One and the same sample provided the 2 T cell receptor beta chains below, sequenced in a study of immune evolution from preneoplasia to lung adenocarcinoma. Only in-frame clones appear in the TCRdb table, and some are missing; sequencing was by immunoSEQ multiplex PCR. Among some 4,300 clones listed, more than 60% were seen once. Sequencing was performed on FFPE adjacent normal lung tissue. Receptor source: a donor of 70 years or more with lung adenocarcinoma.

The chain uses TRBV9 and TRBJ2-2; TRBD1 agrees at 9 bases. The junction had 7 bases not matched to a gene; V was cut back by 4 bases and J by 3 bases. CDR1 is SGDLS, CDR2 YYNGEE, per germline. There are 16 residues in the CDR3. The CDR3 here is CASSPDRGRDTGELFF. CDR3 nucleotides: TGTGCCAGCAGCCCTGACAGGGGGAGAGACACCGGGGAGCTGTTTTTT.

The rearrangement uses TRBV5-1 and TRBJ2-3; a weak D match, TRBD1 (6 bases). This CDR3 spans 16 amino acids. Germline V gene data show CDR1 as SGHRS and CDR2 as YFSETQ. V lost 0 bases, J lost 2 bases, and 13 bases lay in between. Here the CDR3 reads CASSLGGPRFTDTQYF. Written as DNA, the CDR3 is TGCGCCAGCAGCTTGGGGGGGCCCCGGTTCACAGATACGCAGTATTTT.